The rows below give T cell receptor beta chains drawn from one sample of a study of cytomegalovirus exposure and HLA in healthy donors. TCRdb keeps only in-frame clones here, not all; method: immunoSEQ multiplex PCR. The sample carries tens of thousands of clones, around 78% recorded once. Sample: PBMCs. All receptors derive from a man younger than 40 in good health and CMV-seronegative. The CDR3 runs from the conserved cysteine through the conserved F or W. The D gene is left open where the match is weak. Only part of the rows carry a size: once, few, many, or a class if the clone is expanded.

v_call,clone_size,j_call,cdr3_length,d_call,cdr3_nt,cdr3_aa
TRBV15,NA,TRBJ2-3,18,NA,TGTGCCACCAGCCCAGACTGGATTCAGGGTAGTAGCACAGATACGCAGTATTTT,CATSPDWIQGSSTDTQYF
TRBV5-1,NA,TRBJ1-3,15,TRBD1,TGCGCCAGCAGTTTTGACAGGGCGGCTGGAAACACCATATATTTT,CASSFDRAAGNTIYF
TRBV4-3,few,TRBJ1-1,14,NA,TGCGCCAGCAGCGACGGGATTATGAACACTGAAGCTTTCTTT,CASSDGIMNTEAFF
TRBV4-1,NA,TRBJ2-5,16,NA,TGCGCCAGCAGCCAAGAGGAGGACAGACTCCAAGAGACCCAGTACTTC,CASSQEEDRLQETQYF
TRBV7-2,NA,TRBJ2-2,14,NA,TGTGCCAGCAGCTTAGGGAGGGTCCCCGGGGAGCTGTTTTTT,CASSLGRVPGELFF
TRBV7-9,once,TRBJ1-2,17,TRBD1,TGTGCCAGCAGCTCTACCCCGGGACAGCTACTTAGCTATGGCTACACCTTC,CASSSTPGQLLSYGYTF
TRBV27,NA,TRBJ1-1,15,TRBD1,TGTGCCAGCAGTTTCGAGGGACAGGGTAACACTGAAGCTTTCTTT,CASSFEGQGNTEAFF
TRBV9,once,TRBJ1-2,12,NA,TGTGCCAGCAACAGACCGCGGGGGGGCTACACCTTC,CASNRPRGGYTF
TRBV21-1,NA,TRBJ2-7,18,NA,TGTGCCAGCACCCCGCGGGGGCCCTGTCAGCAGTTTGGCTACGAGCAGTACTTC,CASTPRGPCQQFGYEQYF
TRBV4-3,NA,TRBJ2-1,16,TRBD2,TGCGCCAGCAGCCAAGATGGGTGGACTAGCAACAATGAGCAGTTCTTC,CASSQDGWTSNNEQFF
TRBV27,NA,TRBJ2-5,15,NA,TGTGCCAGCAGTTTATGGCCAGGGGCATGGGAGACCCAGTACTTC,CASSLWPGAWETQYF
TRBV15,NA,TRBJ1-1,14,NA,TGTGCCACCAGCAGAGACAGGGTAAACACTGAAGCTTTCTTT,CATSRDRVNTEAFF
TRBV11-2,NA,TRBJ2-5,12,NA,TGTGCCAGCAGCCCACTAGAAGAGACCCAGTACTTC,CASSPLEETQYF
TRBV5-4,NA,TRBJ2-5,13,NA,TGTGCCAGCAGCTTGTTCTCTGAAGAGACCCAGTACTTC,CASSLFSEETQYF
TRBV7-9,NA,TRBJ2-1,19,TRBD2,TGTGCCAGCAGCTTAGCTAAGCGGGAGCTAGCGGGGAGATACAATGAGCAGTTCTTC,CASSLAKRELAGRYNEQFF
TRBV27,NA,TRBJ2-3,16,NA,TGTGCCAGCAGTCCCCCTAAGCGGGCTAACACAGATACGCAGTATTTT,CASSPPKRANTDTQYF
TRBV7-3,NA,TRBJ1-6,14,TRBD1,TGTGCCAGCAGCTTAGACAGGGTTGATTCACCCCTCCACTTT,CASSLDRVDSPLHF
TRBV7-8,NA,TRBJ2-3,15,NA,TGTGCCAGCAGTCCAAACAGGGGGGGCAGGAATACGCAGTATTTT,CASSPNRGGRNTQYF
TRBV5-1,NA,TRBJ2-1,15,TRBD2,TGCGCCAGCAGGACTATAGCGGGAGGGCGGAATGAGCAGTTCTTC,CASRTIAGGRNEQFF
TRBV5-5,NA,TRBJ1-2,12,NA,TGTGCCAGCAGCGCGGCCAGCTATGGCTACACCTTC,CASSAASYGYTF
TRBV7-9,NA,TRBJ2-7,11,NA,TGTGCCAGCAGCACTGAGACACGCTTAAACTTC,CASSTETRLNF
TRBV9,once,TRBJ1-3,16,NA,TGTGCCAGCAGCGTAGGGGGACCTAGCGCTGGAAACACCATATATTTT,CASSVGGPSAGNTIYF
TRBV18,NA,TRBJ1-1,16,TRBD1,TGTGCCAGCTCACCCGGGACAGGGCCGATGAACACTGAAGCTTTCTTT,CASSPGTGPMNTEAFF
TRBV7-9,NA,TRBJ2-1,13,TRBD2,TGTGCCAGCAGCTTGGGACTAGAGAATGAGCAGTTCTTC,CASSLGLENEQFF
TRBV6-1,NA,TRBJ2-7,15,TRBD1,TGTGCCAGCAGGGGGGACAGAGAGTATCCCTACGAGCAGTACTTC,CASRGDREYPYEQYF
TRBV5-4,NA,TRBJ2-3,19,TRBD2,TGTGCCAGCAGCTACTCATCTAGCGGGGGGTCCAAAATTGGGGATACGCAGTATTTT,CASSYSSSGGSKIGDTQYF
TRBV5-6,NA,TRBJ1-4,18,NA,TGTGCCAGCTCGGGGGGCGCAGGCAGAGTTGCAACTAATGAAAAACTGTTTTTT,CASSGGAGRVATNEKLFF
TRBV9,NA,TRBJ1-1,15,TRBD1,TGTGCCAGCAGCGACCGGGACAGGGGGGGGACTGAAGCTTTCTTT,CASSDRDRGGTEAFF
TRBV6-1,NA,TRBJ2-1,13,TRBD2,TGTGCCAGCAGGAGCGGGAGTAACTATGAGCAGTTCTTC,CASRSGSNYEQFF
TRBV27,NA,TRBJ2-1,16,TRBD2,TGTGCCAGCAGTACCCTAGCGGGAGCTTTATACAATGAGCAGTTCTTC,CASSTLAGALYNEQFF
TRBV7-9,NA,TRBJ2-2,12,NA,TGTGCCAGCAGCAAAATATCCGGGGAGCTGTTTTTT,CASSKISGELFF
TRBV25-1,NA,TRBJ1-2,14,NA,TGTGCCAGCAGTGGGCCCAGGGTTGACTATGGCTACACCTTC,CASSGPRVDYGYTF
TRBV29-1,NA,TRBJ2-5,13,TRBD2,TGCAGCGCCGCGGAACTAGCGGGAGAGACCCAGTACTTC,CSAAELAGETQYF
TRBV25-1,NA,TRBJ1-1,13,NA,TGTGCCAGCAGTGAACGGAGGGAAGGTGAAGCTTTCTTT,CASSERREGEAFF
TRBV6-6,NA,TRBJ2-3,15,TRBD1,TGTGCCAGCACCGTGGGGACAGGACGCACAGATACGCAGTATTTT,CASTVGTGRTDTQYF
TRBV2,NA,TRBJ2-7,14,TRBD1,TGTGCCAGCAGTTTCGGGACAGGGACATACGAGCAGTACTTC,CASSFGTGTYEQYF
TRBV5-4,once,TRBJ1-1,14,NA,TGTGCCAGCAGCTTGGTCAGTTCACGCACTGAAGCTTTCTTT,CASSLVSSRTEAFF
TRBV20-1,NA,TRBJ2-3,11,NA,TGCAGTCTCCTCCGGGCAGATACGCAGTATTTT,CSLLRADTQYF
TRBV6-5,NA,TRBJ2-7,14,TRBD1,TGTGCCAGCAGGCAGTTGGGACAGGGGTACGAGCAGTACTTC,CASRQLGQGYEQYF
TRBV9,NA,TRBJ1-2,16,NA,TGTGCCAGCAGCTCGGGGGGAGGACCAAAAAACTATGGCTACACCTTC,CASSSGGGPKNYGYTF
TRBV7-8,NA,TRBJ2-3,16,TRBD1,TGTGCCAGCAGCTCAGGACAGGGGGGCGAGGCAGATACGCAGTATTTT,CASSSGQGGEADTQYF
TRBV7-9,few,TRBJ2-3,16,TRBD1,TGTGCCAGCAGCCAAAGACAGGGGGGGAACACAGATACGCAGTATTTT,CASSQRQGGNTDTQYF
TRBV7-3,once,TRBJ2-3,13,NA,TGTGCCAGCAGCTTAAACAACAGAGATACGCAGTATTTT,CASSLNNRDTQYF
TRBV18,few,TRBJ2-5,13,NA,TGTGCCAGCTCAAGGAACAGGGTAGAGACCCAGTACTTC,CASSRNRVETQYF
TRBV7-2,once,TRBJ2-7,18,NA,TGTGCCAGCAGTTTCGGTCGGGTAGGAAGGGGCATCTCCTACGAGCAGTACTTC,CASSFGRVGRGISYEQYF
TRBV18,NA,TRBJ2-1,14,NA,TGTGCCAGCTCACCTGGCTCGAGTCGGGGTGAGCAGTTCTTC,CASSPGSSRGEQFF